Listed below are T cell receptor beta chains from one sample, sequenced in a study of blood T cell repertoires in COVID-19. Data came from immunoSEQ multiplex PCR; TCRdb stores just in-frame clones and leaves some out. The profile covers some 130,000 clones, with 70% to 80% appearing a single time and approximately 10% taken by the ten largest. Sequenced sample: peripheral blood. All receptors come from a human donor in a cohort sampled during active COVID-19. CDR3s include the opening cysteine and the closing phenylalanine or tryptophan. A D gene is named only where the DNA matches it firmly. Some rows have no size entry. The others give once, few or many, or a class for an expanded clone.

clone size,V gene,J gene,D gene,CDR3 protein,CDR3 DNA
few,TRBV5-1,TRBJ1-4,-,CASSGTTGRDEKLFF,TGCGCCAGCAGCGGTACTACAGGGCGAGATGAAAAACTGTTTTTT
once,TRBV6-1,TRBJ2-1,TRBD2,CASSEALLDSGGYNEQFF,TGTGCCAGCAGTGAAGCGCTTCTGGATAGCGGGGGTTACAATGAGCAGTTCTTC
-,TRBV19,TRBJ1-1,-,CASRYRDRTAFF,TGTGCCAGTAGGTACAGGGACCGTACGGCTTTCTTT
-,TRBV7-9,TRBJ2-1,-,CASRSGQYNEQFF,TGTGCCAGCAGATCCGGACAGTACAATGAGCAGTTCTTC
-,TRBV9,TRBJ1-6,-,CASSLGDSPLHF,TGTGCCAGCAGCTTGGGAGATTCACCCCTCCACTTT
-,TRBV9,TRBJ2-3,-,CASTPYEFSTDTQYF,TGTGCCAGCACCCCTTACGAGTTCAGCACAGATACGCAGTATTTT
-,TRBV5-1,TRBJ2-7,-,CASSFGEAPYEQYF,TGCGCCAGCAGCTTCGGTGAGGCCCCCTACGAGCAGTACTTC
-,TRBV18,TRBJ2-7,TRBD1,CASSPGTGSYEQYF,TGTGCCAGCTCACCCGGGACAGGGTCCTACGAGCAGTACTTC
-,TRBV19,TRBJ2-2,TRBD2,CAILGLAPGELFF,TGTGCCATCCTCGGACTAGCGCCCGGGGAGCTGTTTTTT
-,TRBV10-3,TRBJ1-1,TRBD1,CAIRGQGAANTEAFF,TGTGCCATCAGGGGACAGGGGGCCGCGAACACTGAAGCTTTCTTT
-,TRBV18,TRBJ2-3,-,CASSPLGGPDTQYF,TGTGCCAGCTCACCACTGGGGGGGCCAGATACGCAGTATTTT
few,TRBV29-1,TRBJ1-1,-,CSVHSFEEAFF,TGCAGCGTTCACAGCTTTGAGGAAGCTTTCTTT
-,TRBV7-6,TRBJ1-3,-,CASSPLTGRSSGNTIYF,TGTGCCAGCAGCCCCCTGACGGGTAGGAGCTCTGGAAACACCATATATTTT
-,TRBV28,TRBJ1-1,-,CASSFTVMNTEAFF,TGTGCCAGCAGTTTTACAGTTATGAACACTGAAGCTTTCTTT
-,TRBV27,TRBJ1-1,TRBD1,CASSLRDRAAEAFF,TGTGCCAGCAGTTTACGGGACAGGGCCGCTGAAGCTTTCTTT
many,TRBV2,TRBJ1-1,-,CASRGGTEAFF,TGTGCCAGCAGGGGGGGAACTGAAGCTTTCTTT
few,TRBV2,TRBJ1-6,-,CASSEPPVSSPLHF,TGTGCCAGCAGTGAACCCCCCGTCTCTTCACCCCTCCACTTT
-,TRBV7-9,TRBJ1-1,TRBD1,CASSARDRENTEAFF,TGTGCCAGCAGCGCGCGGGACAGGGAAAACACTGAAGCTTTCTTT
-,TRBV28,TRBJ1-2,TRBD1,CASSGGTGFSYGYTF,TGTGCCAGCAGTGGGGGGACAGGGTTTAGCTATGGCTACACCTTC
few,TRBV7-9,TRBJ2-2,-,CASRPTSDTGELFF,TGTGCCAGCAGACCGACTAGTGACACCGGGGAGCTGTTTTTT
-,TRBV29-1,TRBJ2-1,-,CSVERGARLYNEQFF,TGCAGCGTTGAACGGGGGGCTAGACTCTACAATGAGCAGTTCTTC
-,TRBV27,TRBJ2-7,TRBD2,CASSFGGGSSYEQYF,TGTGCCAGCAGTTTCGGCGGGGGAAGCTCCTACGAGCAGTACTTC
-,TRBV28,TRBJ1-4,-,CASSLFAGKLFF,TGTGCCAGCAGTTTATTCGCAGGGAAACTGTTTTTT
-,TRBV19,TRBJ2-3,-,CASSSRNVGTDTQYF,TGTGCCAGTAGTTCGAGGAACGTTGGCACAGATACGCAGTATTTT
-,TRBV4-1,TRBJ1-2,-,CASSPGEGRRYGYTF,TGCGCCAGCAGCCCGGGGGAGGGGCGGAGATATGGCTACACCTTC
-,TRBV5-8,TRBJ1-5,-,CASTWTGPQHF,TGTGCCAGCACTTGGACTGGGCCCCAGCATTTT
-,TRBV7-8,TRBJ2-1,-,CASSLQGGLYNEQFF,TGTGCCAGCAGCCTACAGGGTGGTCTTTACAATGAGCAGTTCTTC
-,TRBV28,TRBJ1-2,-,CASSLVIEVYGYTF,TGTGCCAGCAGTTTAGTTATCGAGGTCTATGGCTACACCTTC
few,TRBV27,TRBJ1-5,-,CASSFKVAGRRNQPQHF,TGTGCCAGCAGTTTCAAGGTGGCAGGGCGCCGCAATCAGCCCCAGCATTTT
-,TRBV13,TRBJ2-1,TRBD2,CASSQITSGGATYNEQFF,TGTGCCAGCAGCCAGATAACTAGCGGGGGGGCGACCTACAATGAGCAGTTCTTC
-,TRBV14,TRBJ1-2,-,CASSQDRGDYGYTF,TGTGCCAGCAGCCAAGATCGGGGAGACTATGGCTACACCTTC
-,TRBV19,TRBJ1-5,-,CASSLKWRGVNQPQHF,TGTGCCAGTAGCTTGAAGTGGAGGGGAGTTAATCAGCCCCAGCATTTT
few,TRBV29-1,TRBJ1-1,-,CSGVTVTEAFF,TGCAGCGGCGTTACGGTCACTGAAGCTTTCTTT
-,TRBV4-1,TRBJ1-1,-,CASSQWEGGPNTEAFF,TGCGCCAGCAGCCAGTGGGAGGGGGGCCCGAACACTGAAGCTTTCTTT
-,TRBV7-9,TRBJ2-3,-,CASSFGADPTDTQYF,TGTGCCAGCAGCTTCGGAGCGGACCCCACAGATACGCAGTATTTT
-,TRBV20-1,TRBJ2-1,-,CSAKINNEQFF,TGCAGTGCCAAAATCAACAATGAGCAGTTCTTC
-,TRBV5-5,TRBJ2-3,TRBD1,CASSLGGTVGPDTQYF,TGTGCCAGCAGCTTGGGAGGGACAGTAGGACCAGATACGCAGTATTTT
-,TRBV5-1,TRBJ2-5,TRBD1,CASSLGVRGYQETQYF,TGCGCCAGCAGCTTGGGCGTCAGGGGGTATCAAGAGACCCAGTACTTC
-,TRBV25-1,TRBJ1-6,-,CASSEAGNSPLHF,TGTGCCAGCAGTGAAGCGGGTAATTCACCCCTCCACTTT
-,TRBV19,TRBJ2-7,TRBD2,CASSYSGGYEQYF,TGTGCCAGTAGTTATAGCGGGGGCTACGAGCAGTACTTC
once,TRBV9,TRBJ2-7,TRBD2,CASSGTSGGYEQYF,TGTGCCAGCAGCGGAACTAGCGGGGGCTACGAGCAGTACTTC
-,TRBV6-5,TRBJ2-7,-,CATTRDSSYEQYF,TGTGCCACCACGCGCGACAGCTCCTACGAGCAGTACTTC
-,TRBV5-1,TRBJ2-5,TRBD1,CASSLLPTGVETQYF,TGCGCCAGCAGCCTCCTACCGACAGGGGTAGAGACCCAGTACTTC
-,TRBV20-1,TRBJ1-2,TRBD1,CSASHPNQGADGYTF,TGCAGTGCTAGTCACCCTAATCAGGGGGCAGATGGCTACACCTTC
-,TRBV18,TRBJ1-1,TRBD1,CASSVTGATEAFF,TGTGCCAGCTCGGTGACAGGGGCGACTGAAGCTTTCTTT
-,TRBV2,TRBJ2-7,-,CASTEGGSGSYEQYF,TGTGCCAGCACCGAAGGAGGGAGTGGATCCTACGAGCAGTACTTC
once,TRBV28,TRBJ2-5,-,CASREGQETQYF,TGTGCCAGCAGGGAGGGGCAAGAGACCCAGTACTTC
once,TRBV6-5,TRBJ2-1,-,CASAQGSTYNEQFF,TGTGCCAGCGCCCAGGGCTCAACTTACAATGAGCAGTTCTTC
few,TRBV3-1/TRBV3-2,TRBJ2-7,-,CASSQDQGFYEQYF,TGTGCCAGCAGCCAAGATCAGGGATTCTACGAGCAGTACTTC
-,TRBV3-1/TRBV3-2,TRBJ1-6,-,CASSQDGGGSPLHF,TGTGCCAGCAGCCAAGATGGGGGGGGGTCACCCCTCCACTTT
-,TRBV11-2,TRBJ1-5,-,CASSLQDGQPQHF,TGTGCCAGCAGCTTACAGGATGGCCAGCCCCAGCATTTT
-,TRBV3-1/TRBV3-2,TRBJ1-4,-,CASSLWGGELFF,TGTGCCAGCAGCCTATGGGGGGGAGAACTGTTTTTT
once,TRBV9,TRBJ1-2,-,CASSPLRRTFGRYGYTF,TGTGCCAGCAGCCCCCTCCGCCGGACTTTCGGTCGCTATGGCTACACCTTC
-,TRBV3-1/TRBV3-2,TRBJ2-1,-,CASRPMARSSYNEQFF,TGTGCCAGCAGACCCATGGCTAGGAGCTCCTACAATGAGCAGTTCTTC